A selection of T cell receptor beta chains follows, all from one sample in a study of blood T cell repertoires in COVID-19. The table came from immunoSEQ multiplex PCR; TCRdb's copy has only in-frame clones and leaves some out. The data show about 250,000 clones, 80% to 90% seen once. Material: PBMCs or T cells enriched from blood (not recorded which). These receptors all come from a woman aged 35 to 49 who had been exposed to COVID-19. CDR3s include the opening cysteine and the closing phenylalanine or tryptophan. The D gene is left open where the match is weak. Clone size is given for some rows only: seen once, a few or many times, or a class if the clone is expanded.

j_call clone_size v_call d_call cdr3_nt cdr3_aa
TRBJ1-5 . TRBV28 . TGTGCCAGCAGCCCACCGCAGGGGACCTATCAGCCCCAGCATTTT CASSPPQGTYQPQHF
TRBJ2-1 . TRBV4-2 . TGTGCCAGCAGCCAAGGGGGAGGGGGGCTCAATGAGCAGTTCTTC CASSQGGGGLNEQFF
TRBJ2-1 . TRBV6-5 . TGTGCCAGCAGTTACGGCAGATCGAATGAGCAGTTCTTC CASSYGRSNEQFF
TRBJ1-1 . TRBV18 TRBD1 TGTGCCAGCTCACCCCAGACAGGGGAGGTCACTGAAGCTTTCTTT CASSPQTGEVTEAFF
TRBJ1-1 . TRBV6-5 . TGTGCCAGCAGTCAACGGACACTAAAGAACACTGAAGCTTTCTTT CASSQRTLKNTEAFF
TRBJ1-1 . TRBV28 TRBD1 TGTGCCAGCAGCGTACAGGGGGGGGTGAGAACTGAAGCTTTCTTT CASSVQGGVRTEAFF
TRBJ2-2 . TRBV19 TRBD2 TGTGCCACAGGGACTAGCGGGCAAACCGGGGAGCTGTTTTTT CATGTSGQTGELFF
TRBJ2-2 few TRBV2 TRBD1 TGTGCCAGCAGTAGAGGGACAGAGGCCGGGGAGCTGTTTTTT CASSRGTEAGELFF
TRBJ2-1 . TRBV7-8 TRBD2 TGTGCCAGCAGCCCGCGACTAGCGGGGGCGTTATACAATGAGCAGTTCTTC CASSPRLAGALYNEQFF
TRBJ2-5 . TRBV7-7 TRBD1 TGTGCCAGCAGCTTACAGACAGGGCACAGCGAGACCCAGTACTTC CASSLQTGHSETQYF
TRBJ1-6 . TRBV6-5 TRBD1 TGTGCCAGCAGTCCCCTGGGGGACAGGGGTTCACCCCTCCACTTT CASSPLGDRGSPLHF
TRBJ1-4 . TRBV4-3 TRBD1 TGCGCCAGCAGCCCTCAGACAGGGGGCTTCGAAAAACTGTTTTTT CASSPQTGGFEKLFF
TRBJ2-3 once TRBV3-1/TRBV3-2 . TGTGCCAGCAGCCAAGCTGTCAGGGTTGGGGCAGATACGCAGTATTTT CASSQAVRVGADTQYF
TRBJ1-6 few TRBV5-4 TRBD1 TGTGCCAGCAGCTTGGAGGGACAGGGGCCCCCCTTAAATTCACCCCTCCACTTT CASSLEGQGPPLNSPLHF
TRBJ2-1 . TRBV10-3 . TGTGCCATCAGTGAGTCGACTGGGTCAGGGGCTATGAGCTCCTACAATGAGCAGTTCTTC CAISESTGSGAMSSYNEQFF
TRBJ2-1 . TRBV19 . TGTGCCACCGCAGTAAGCTCCTACAATGAGCAGTTCTTC CATAVSSYNEQFF
TRBJ1-1 . TRBV19 . TGTGCCAGCCAACGCACAGGGTGGACTGAAGCTTTCTTT CASQRTGWTEAFF
TRBJ1-5 few TRBV28 TRBD1 TGTGCCAGCAGCCTAACAGGGGGCTATCAGCCCCAGCATTTT CASSLTGGYQPQHF
TRBJ1-1 . TRBV5-8 . TGTGCCAGCAGCCCCCGGGGGGGTTTGAACACTGAAGCTTTCTTT CASSPRGGLNTEAFF
TRBJ2-5 . TRBV5-4 TRBD2 TGTGCCAGCAGCTTGGCTGTAGCGGGGTCGAAGACCCAGTACTTC CASSLAVAGSKTQYF
TRBJ1-5 . TRBV19 . TGTGCCAGTAGGAACAGGGAGGGGAACAATCAGCCCCAGCATTTT CASRNREGNNQPQHF
TRBJ1-4 . TRBV18 TRBD1 TGTGCCAGCTCGCCAGACAGGGGGCGCGATGAAAAACTGTTTTTT CASSPDRGRDEKLFF
TRBJ1-2 . TRBV28 TRBD1 TGTGCCAGCAGTCCGATAGGACAGGGCGGCTATGGCTACACCTTC CASSPIGQGGYGYTF
TRBJ1-6 few TRBV7-9 . TGTGCCAGCAGCTTAGGAGGAGATAATTCACCCCTCCACTTT CASSLGGDNSPLHF
TRBJ2-1 . TRBV5-1 . TGCGCCAGCAGCTTGGGTGAGTCCTACAATGAGCAGTTCTTC CASSLGESYNEQFF
TRBJ1-5 . TRBV18 . TGTGCCAGCTCACCACGCCGCCAGACCCAGGATCAGCCCCAGCATTTT CASSPRRQTQDQPQHF
TRBJ1-1 . TRBV29-1 . TGCAGCGCCGTTCGGAACACTGAAGCTTTCTTT CSAVRNTEAFF
TRBJ2-7 few TRBV3-1/TRBV3-2 TRBD1 TGTGCCAGCAGCCAAGTGGGGACAGGGAGAGGTTACGAGCAGTACTTC CASSQVGTGRGYEQYF
TRBJ2-7 . TRBV5-5 . TGTGCCCTTAAGAACCCCCGGGACTACGAGCAGTACTTC CALKNPRDYEQYF
TRBJ2-5 . TRBV25-1 . TGTGCCAGCAGGGGTTTGCGGTACCAAGAGACCCAGTACTTC CASRGLRYQETQYF
TRBJ2-1 . TRBV2 . TGTGCCAGCAGCCGGGACTCCTACAATGAGCAGTTCTTC CASSRDSYNEQFF
TRBJ1-2 . TRBV7-2 TRBD1 TGTGCCAGCAGCTTATCACAGGGGTGGGATGGCTACACCTTC CASSLSQGWDGYTF
TRBJ2-1 . TRBV2 . TGTGCCAGCAGTGAGATACAGAGCTCCTACAATGAGCAGTTCTTC CASSEIQSSYNEQFF
TRBJ2-1 . TRBV5-1 TRBD2 TGTGCCAGCAGCTTGGCTGGGGGGACTACCTACAATGAGCAGTTCTTC CASSLAGGTTYNEQFF
TRBJ1-1 . TRBV6-6 . TGTGCCAGCAGTGGAGGGTACACTGAAGCTTTCTTT CASSGGYTEAFF